This TCR beta chain was retrieved from a study of shared clonotypes between healthy human individuals. Background on the study: Contributing individuals were a couple of females and three males aged 18 to 49. Three plates each covered CD4 naive and memory; CD8 naive two, CD8 memory one. Broader study findings: Among a few donors, approximately 5.4% of naive CD4 clonotypes were found in common.

The authors split each subset's genomic DNA evenly across several immunoSEQ plates. This table comes from immunoSEQ multiplex PCR, and its TCRdb copy is limited to in-frame clones, with some not included. Of roughly 2.1 million clones listed, about 93% were seen once; the top ten hold 1.5% to 2%. It was CD45RO-negative cells, positively selected for CCR7, that made up naive CD8 cells, with terminally differentiated effector memory CD45RA+ cells excluded. This clone has a single count. Its cognate antigen is unknown. CDR3 length equals 19 residues. V lost 8 bases, J lost 5 bases, and 16 bases stayed unmatched. Per germline, CDR1 PRHDT and CDR2 FYEKMQ (reference sequence).

Sequencing used naive CD8+ T cells from PBMCs. V usage is TRBV13 and J usage is TRBJ2-3; 16 bases match TRBD2. The sequence came from a man aged 18 to 30 in good health. Some clones in this sample may be carry-over from other donors' samples. CDR3 in DNA: TGTGCCAGCGCCCCGGGACTAGCGGGAGGGCCAAAGGAAAAAGATACGCAGTATTTT. This gives the protein CASAPGLAGGPKEKDTQYF. Together with reference TRBV13 and TRBJ2-3, the CDR3 gives the full variable domain: AAGVIQSPRHLIKEKRETATLKCYPIPRHDTVYWYQQGPGQDPQFLISFYEKMQSDKGSIPDRFSAQQFSDYHSELNMSSLELGDSALYFCASAPGLAGGPKEKDTQYFGPGTRLTVL.